This T cell receptor beta chain was recovered during a study of identical twins. TCRdb called the 5' RACE reads again in MiXCR, with one record for every CDR3 protein. In the table there are 1.5 million to 2 million distinct CDR3 sequences, about 32% of which are singletons. Each donor (without exception) was a healthy Caucasian. This clonotype was seen more than once but under ten times. The antigen is unknown. Points from the study as a whole: Cord blood's abundant beta clonotypes had fewer insertions, unlike memory repertoires. Rather than following the same donors, the conclusions depended on cross-sectional statistical analysis. Among beta out-of-frame sequences, excess sharing between twins appeared weaker.

J gave up 4 bases and V 2 bases, and 7 bases lay outside the gene matches. Germline-derived CDR1 and CDR2 are SGHRS and YFSETQ. This CDR3 has 16 residues. What was sequenced was cord blood. The chain uses TRBV5-1 and TRBJ2-1; 9 bases are shared with TRBD2. The sequence was obtained from a newborn girl in good health. The CDR3, as DNA: TGCGCCAGCAGCTTTGCCGGGACTAGCAAATACAATGAGCAGTTCTTC. It codes for CASSFAGTSKYNEQFF.